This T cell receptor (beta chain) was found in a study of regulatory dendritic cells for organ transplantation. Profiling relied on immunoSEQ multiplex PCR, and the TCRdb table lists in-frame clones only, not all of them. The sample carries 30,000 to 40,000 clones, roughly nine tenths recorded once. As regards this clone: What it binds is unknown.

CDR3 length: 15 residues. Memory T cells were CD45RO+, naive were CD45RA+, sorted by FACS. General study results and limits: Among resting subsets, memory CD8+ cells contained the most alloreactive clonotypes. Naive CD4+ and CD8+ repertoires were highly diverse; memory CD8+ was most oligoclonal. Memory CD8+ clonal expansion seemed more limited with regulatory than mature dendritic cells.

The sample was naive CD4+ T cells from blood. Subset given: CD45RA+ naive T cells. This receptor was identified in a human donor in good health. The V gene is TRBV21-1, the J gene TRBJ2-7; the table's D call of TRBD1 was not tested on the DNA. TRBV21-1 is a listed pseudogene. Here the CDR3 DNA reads TGTGCCAGCAGCAAAGGAAGACAGGGGCGAAACGAGCAGTACTTC. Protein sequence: CASSKGRQGRNEQYF.